This T cell receptor beta chain is from a study of CD8+ T cells in alopecia areata (dated by TCRdb to the late 2010s). As for the study more broadly: The treated patients, all with moderate-to-severe alopecia areata, were enrolled in an open-label pilot trial of oral tofacitinib given at 5 to 10 mg twice daily. To study T cell clonal expansion in alopecia areata, the researchers applied high-throughput TCRbeta sequencing to both the C3H/HeJ mouse model and human patients. Human TCRbeta sequencing covered scalp tissue and sorted CD4+ and CD8+ peripheral blood T cells from patchy and totalis/universalis alopecia areata patients and healthy controls. Scalp clonality was compared among normal scalp (n=4), patchy alopecia areata scalp (n=8), and alopecia totalis/universalis scalp (n=8). RNA was obtained with the PAXgene miRNA kit for fixed scalp, the miRNeasy kit for PBMCs, and the RNeasy kit for mouse skin. Tofacitinib was given for 6 to 18 months, followed by 6 months of follow-up off drug to assess delayed response and recurrence. Amplification of TCRbeta CDR3 regions was done by immunoSEQ multiplex PCR using 35 Vbeta forward primers and 13 Jbeta reverse primers. Tofacitinib-treated patients had biopsies at baseline and at 4 and 24 weeks of treatment, with a later scalp biopsy in several patients. General conclusions and limits of the study: Resident alphabeta T cells in normal human skin are also sequenced, complicating scalp TCR repertoire analysis, unlike mouse skin dominated by gammadelta T cells. TCR sequences shared between patients were less clear than in mice, possibly partly because of HLA diversity in the patient population. Higher clonality and more expanded CD8+ clones were observed in lesional scalp than in normal scalp, particularly in alopecia totalis/universalis, a finding suggestive of antigenic drive.

About this clone: Its cognate antigen has yet to be identified. The input lacks base qualities; no much larger clone sits a single base away. The same CDR3 is also encoded by other DNA sequences in this sample.

Trimming at the junction amounts to 0 bases on V and 7 bases on J, and the germline ends lie 4 bases apart. The CDR3 measures 11 amino acids from cysteine to phenylalanine. The sequence is cut down to CDR3 DNA, 33 bases in frame from base 1. Per the germline V gene (reference sequence), GTSNPN is the CDR1 and SVGIG is the CDR2. The library was made by the immunoSEQ multiplex PCR assay. RNA was extracted from all samples and reverse transcribed into cDNA, which served as template for TCR sequencing. SuperScript III was used to make first-strand cDNA, primed with a 2:1 mix of oligo-dT and random hexamers. A synthetic immune receptor repertoire was used to assess amplification bias, and residual bias was removed computationally. The original pipeline was this. After raw reads were preprocessed to remove errors, the CDR3 was defined following IMGT conventions as running from the conserved cysteine to phenylalanine. Clonality was computed as 1 minus the Shannon entropy, with the entropy normalized by log2 of the number of productive unique TCRs. CD4 or CD8 identity of scalp clones was inferred by cross-referencing scalp TCRbeta sequences with sorted blood CD4 and CD8 repertoires. Entries here come from immuneACCESS through TCRdb and include only in-frame sequences with V and J called. Some clones fail to appear in such tables; in the studies checked, an unresolved V gene covers under half of the shortfall, and the cause of the remainder is unknown. V and J calls and clone size come straight from that table; D and trimming were deduced from the DNA. The sample table holds some 95,000 clones, of which 40% to 45% were seen once. 0.79% of the sample rests with the top ten.

Lesional scalp punch biopsies and peripheral blood were obtained from alopecia areata patients. After PBMCs were isolated by density centrifugation and stained for CD3, CD4 and CD8, a FACSAria was used to sort CD4+ and CD8+ T cells. This clonotype was sampled from a human donor with alopecia areata. The sequence is built from TRBV30 and TRBJ2-1, with an unclear D gene assignment. The specimen was CD4+ T cells sorted from blood. The DNA sequence is as follows: TGTGCCTGGAGTGTACTAAATGAGCAGTTCTTC. Its translation is CAWSVLNEQFF.